This paragraph reports one T cell receptor (beta chain). Its antigen is unknown. PBMCs provided sorted CD4+ and CD8+ T cells. The sample belongs to a study of CD8+ T cells in alopecia areata. V was shortened by 5 bases and J by 7 bases, with 17 bases between the two germline ends. Germline V gene lookup returns CDR1 GTSNPN and CDR2 SVGIG (reference sequence). The CDR3 is 13 residues long. cDNA serving as the sequencing template came from extracted, reverse transcribed RNA. Some clones are missing from TCRdb's copy, which holds only in-frame ones; the method was immunoSEQ multiplex PCR. The table lists almost 250,000 clones, under 80% of them singletons. Overall study results and limits: Whereas mice showed it more clearly, TCR sharing across patients was murkier, possibly because of HLA. Resident alphabeta T-cell populations of normal skin are likewise subject to sequencing in scalp samples.

The V call is TRBV30, the J call TRBJ2-5; tentative D call: TRBD2 (6 bases). The sequencing here drew on CD4+ T cells sorted from blood, taken at week 0. This sequence originates from a human donor with alopecia areata. Here the CDR3 reads CAWAGTGISTQYF. CDR3 in DNA: TGTGCCTGGGCGGGGACGGGGATCTCGACCCAGTACTTC. The whole variable domain, remainder taken from reference TRBV30 and TRBJ2-5, is SQTIHQWPATLVQPVGSPLSLECTVEGTSNPNLYWYRQAAGRGLQLLFYSVGIGQISSEVPQNLSASRPQDRQFILSSKKLLLSDSGFYLCAWAGTGISTQYFGPGTRLLVL.